Listed here are 26 T cell receptor beta chains from one sample, sequenced in a study of T cells in Graves' hyperthyroidism and ophthalmopathy. Amplified regions were TCR beta CDR3 sequences from RNA transcripts. First-round RT-PCR with HTBI primers amplified the TCR CDR3 region. TCRdb reprocessed the multiplex PCR reads with MiXCR, giving one entry per CDR3 protein. The repertoire has about 96,000 distinct CDR3 sequences, over 50% of them found once; the top ten carry roughly 29%. The sample was blood. The origin of the receptors is a woman between 35 and 50 years old with Graves' hyperthyroidism.

This sequence joins TRBV29-1 and TRBJ1-2; TRBD1 matches at 9 bases. CDR3 length: 11 amino acids. From germline, CDR1 is SQVTM and CDR2 ANQGSEA. Unmatched junction bases numbered 0, after V lost 6 bases and J lost 4 bases. The CDR3 DNA follows: TGCAGCGTACAGGGGGCCTATGGCTACACCTTC. This codes for CSVQGAYGYTF.

This clonotype appeared a single time. Germline is not matched at one junction end, which may reflect a read error. The J gene is TRBJ2-7, the V gene TRBV10-3; 12 nucleotides line up with TRBD1. CDR3 length equals 14 residues. Germline CDR1 and CDR2: ENHRY and SYGVKD. CDR3 in amino acids: CVIRGGQGAYEQYF. The DNA for the CDR3 is TGCGTCATCCGGGGGGGACAGGGGGCATACGAGCAGTACTTC.

J is TRBJ1-2 and V is TRBV5-1; weak D call: TRBD1 (6 bases). Germline assignment: CDR1 SGHRS and CDR2 YFSETQ. V was clipped by 4 bases and J by 4 bases, with 14 bases between them. The CDR3 has 14 residues. The CDR3 spells CASSPGTIIYGYTF. CDR3 DNA: TGCGCCAGCAGCCCCGGGACAATTATCTATGGCTACACCTTC.

The rearrangement joins TRBV6-5 to TRBJ2-7, with D perhaps matching TRBD1 (6 bases). Trimming stripped 5 bases from V and 3 bases from J, with 17 bases between. Germline values: CDR1 MNHEY, CDR2 SVGAGI. This CDR3 is 15 amino acids long. The chain's CDR3 is CASSTGISDRYEQYF. DNA of the CDR3: TGTGCCAGCAGTACAGGGATCAGTGATCGCTACGAGCAGTACTTC.

Ten or more counts support this clonotype. The chain is built from TRBV2 and TRBJ1-2; no clear D. CDR3 size: 15 residues. CDR1 SNHLY and CDR2 FYNNEI come from the germline V gene. V shed 4 bases and J shed 5 bases, with 17 bases lying between them. Here the CDR3 DNA reads TGTGCCAGCAGTGCCCGTCCAACCGCCGGGTATGGCTACACCTTC. Translating it yields CASSARPTAGYGYTF.

For this clonotype: One end of the junction does not line up with germline, which may come from a read error. This rearrangement joins TRBV5-8 to TRBJ2-5; tentatively, D is TRBD2 (7 bases). This CDR3 is built from 16 residues. The germline V gene encodes CDR1 SGHTS and CDR2 YDEGEE. As DNA, the CDR3 is TGCGCCAGCAGCCAGAGTGTTGGAGGGGGGGAAGAGACCCAGTACTTC. It translates to CASSQSVGGGEETQYF.

The chain is built from TRBV24-1 and TRBJ2-7, with D possibly called TRBD1 or TRBD2 (5 bases each). Germline values: CDR1 KGHDR, CDR2 SFDVKD. The ends were cut back, 5 bases at V and 8 bases at J, with 15 bases in the middle. CDR3 size: 13 residues. CDR3 amino acids: CATSGIGDLKQYF. DNA of the CDR3: TGTGCCACCAGTGGGATAGGGGACCTTAAGCAGTACTTC.

The chain links TRBV6-4 to TRBJ1-6; D is ambiguous. Germline-derived CDR1 and CDR2 are MRHNA and SNTAGT. The V gene lost 9 bases and the J gene lost 3 bases, with 6 bases spanning the gap. The CDR3 is 12 residues long. The CDR3 here is CASRLYNSPLHF. As DNA, the CDR3 is TGTGCCAGTAGACTCTATAATTCACCCCTCCACTTT.

A word on this clonotype: An end of the junction does not agree with germline; a read error may underlie this. The genes are TRBV29-1 and TRBJ1-2; no clear D. Per germline, CDR1 SQVTM and CDR2 ANQGSEA. The CDR3 totals 17 residues. This CDR3 is CSAEVGPRVPATYGYTF. In DNA, the CDR3 is TGCAGCGCTGAAGTAGGGCCTAGGGTCCCAGCCACCTATGGCTACACCTTC.

CDR3 bases: TGTGCCAGCAGCTTGGGCCGGACTAGCGGGAGCAGGGAGACCCAGTACTTC. Residues: CASSLGRTSGSRETQYF. This chain joins TRBV13 and TRBJ2-5, with TRBD2 identical over 13 bases. This CDR3 spans 17 amino acids. CDR1 PRHDT and CDR2 FYEKMQ come from the germline V gene (reference sequence). After removal of 3 bases from V and 5 bases from J, the junction contained 9 bases not matched to a gene.

This rearrangement joins TRBV7-9 to TRBJ2-7; D possibly corresponds to TRBD2 (5 bases). Trimming cost V 3 bases and J 0 bases, with 9 bases left between them. CDR1 and CDR2 (germline): SEHNR, FQNEAQ (reference sequence). This CDR3 spans 14 amino acids. CDR3: CASSLVGSSYEQYF. In DNA, the CDR3 is TGTGCCAGCAGCTTGGTGGGGAGCTCCTACGAGCAGTACTTC.

A word on this clonotype: It is likely a read error, because the conserved phenylalanine at the end of the CDR3 is missing. This chain connects TRBV29-1 to TRBJ2-7, with 10 bases lining up with TRBD1. With 7 bases clipped from V and 4 bases from J, the junction kept 4 bases outside the gene matches. Looked up from germline, CDR1 is SQVTM and CDR2 is ANQGSEA. The CDR3 contains 12 residues. In DNA, the CDR3 is TGCAGCGGACAGGGGGCCGGGTACGAGCAGTACCTC. The encoded protein is CSGQGAGYEQYL.

This clonotype was recorded a few times. This chain joins TRBV7-2 and TRBJ2-6, with TRBD2 matching 8 bases. V was clipped by 1 base and J by 10 bases; unmatched bases: 9. Germline-derived CDR1 and CDR2 are SGHTA and FQGNSA. The CDR3 spans 16 residues. The CDR3 sequence: CASSLVARSGSNVLTF. The CDR3 nucleotides are TGTGCCAGCAGCTTAGTCGCGCGGAGCGGGAGTAACGTCCTGACTTTC.

The gene calls are TRBV5-1 and TRBJ2-5; D remains unclear. The CDR3 extends over 15 amino acids. V was clipped by 3 bases and J by 4 bases, with 16 bases between them. CDR1 and CDR2 from the germline V gene are SGHRS and YFSETQ. CDR3 sequence reads: CASSSTEVLGETQYF. Here the CDR3 DNA reads TGCGCCAGCAGCTCTACAGAGGTCCTCGGAGAGACCCAGTACTTC.

The V and J genes are TRBV4-1 and TRBJ1-4; TRBD1 is a possible D gene (5 bases). The germline V gene has CDR1 MGHRA and CDR2 YSYEKL. The CDR3 totals 15 residues. V was pared by 0 bases and J by 4 bases, with 9 bases between. The CDR3 coding sequence is TGCGCCAGCAGCCAAGATACAGGATTTAATGAAAAACTGTTTTTT. Translating gives CASSQDTGFNEKLFF.

This clonotype was counted at least ten times. The chain recombines TRBV7-9 with TRBJ1-1; possibly TRBD1 for D (6 bases). The germline gives CDR1 SEHNR, CDR2 FQNEAQ (reference sequence). V was clipped by 6 bases and J by 4 bases, with 18 bases between them. The CDR3 is 15 amino acids. CDR3 loop: CASSPGTRGSTEAFF. The CDR3 DNA is TGTGCCAGCAGTCCGGGGACACGGGGGAGCACTGAAGCTTTCTTT.

The V gene is TRBV25-1, the J gene TRBJ1-1, with D unresolved. Germline V gene data show CDR1 as MGHDK and CDR2 as SYGVNS. This CDR3 is built from 14 residues. Trimming pared 5 bases from V and 1 base from J, leaving 11 bases between. Here the CDR3 reads CASSLIGRNTEAFF. Written as DNA, the CDR3 is TGTGCCAGCAGTTTAATAGGTAGGAACACTGAAGCTTTCTTT.

This chain connects TRBV29-1 to TRBJ2-7, with 9 bases aligning to TRBD1. With 6 bases clipped from V and 4 bases from J, the junction kept 4 bases outside the gene matches. CDR1 and CDR2 from the germline V gene are SQVTM and ANQGSEA. This CDR3 has 12 residues. For the CDR3, the DNA is TGCAGCGTACAGGGGGCCGGGTACGAGCAGTACTTC. Translating gives CSVQGAGYEQYF.

The chain links TRBV15 to TRBJ1-4; TRBD1 might be the D (5 bases). Germline assignment: CDR1 LNHNV and CDR2 YYDKDF (reference sequence). Deletions cut 3 bases from V and 14 bases from J, with 13 bases between. The CDR3 runs to 12 residues. The CDR3, as DNA: TGTGCCACCAGCAGGACGGGGGGAACCCTGTTTTTT. Translated, it gives CATSRTGGTLFF.

This chain connects TRBV7-2 to TRBJ2-2, with D unclear. The V and J ends lost 5 bases and 5 bases respectively, with 9 bases between them. The CDR3 totals 13 residues. CDR1 and CDR2 (germline): SGHTA, FQGNSA. Here the CDR3 reads CASSQIGTGELFF. The CDR3 nucleotides are TGTGCCAGCAGCCAAATAGGGACCGGGGAGCTGTTTTTT. Full variable domain (missing parts from reference TRBV7-2 and TRBJ2-2): GAGVSQSPSNKVTEKGKDVELRCDPISGHTALYWYRQSLGQGLEFLIYFQGNSAPDKSGLPSDRFSAERTGGSVSTLTIQRTQQEDSAVYLCASSQIGTGELFFGEGSRLTVL.

The gene calls are TRBV7-8 and TRBJ2-7; D is uncertain. The CDR3 has 11 amino acids. Per germline, CDR1 SGHVS and CDR2 FQNEAQ. Trimming removed 5 bases at V and 6 bases at J, with 8 bases between. CDR3 sequence: CASSTGGEQYF. CDR3 nucleotides: TGTGCCAGCAGCACCGGTGGCGAGCAGTACTTC.

The chain has TRBV2 and TRBJ1-5, with 7 bases aligning to TRBD1. The junction had 7 bases not matched to a gene; V was cut back by 7 bases and J by 1 base. There are 15 residues in the CDR3. Germline assignment: CDR1 SNHLY and CDR2 FYNNEI. CDR3 in amino acids: CASTLDRVSNQPQHF. The CDR3 coding sequence is TGTGCCAGCACCCTCGACAGGGTGAGCAATCAGCCCCAGCATTTT.

This clonotype was seen ten or more times. The CDR3 nucleotides read TGCGCCAGCAGCTTTTGGGGAGCAACTAATGAAAAACTGTTTTTT. Encoded protein: CASSFWGATNEKLFF. The chain has TRBV5-1 and TRBJ1-4; D ambiguous. Trimming pared 2 bases from V and 0 bases from J, leaving 8 bases between. The germline V gene encodes CDR1 SGHRS and CDR2 YFSETQ. This CDR3 comprises 15 residues.

This chain joins TRBV29-1 and TRBJ1-1; D unclear. V lost 8 bases to trimming and J lost 4 bases, with 11 bases between them. Germline V gives CDR1 SQVTM, CDR2 ANQGSEA. The CDR3 spans 11 residues. In DNA form, the CDR3 reads TGCAGCCAAGCGAGGCGCACTGAAGCTTTCTTT. It codes for CSQARRTEAFF.

The table lists this clonotype with many counts. This chain uses TRBV4-1 with TRBJ1-2; D gene uncertain. V dropped 1 base and J dropped 1 base, with 10 bases sitting between them. Germline CDR1 is MGHRA and CDR2 is YSYEKL. CDR3 length: 15 residues. CDR3 nucleotides: TGCGCCAGCAGCCAAGGGACTGGCCTTAACTATGGCTACACCTTC. Translation gives CASSQGTGLNYGYTF.

This chain joins TRBV20-1 and TRBJ2-7; D is ambiguous. The CDR3 covers 9 residues. Trimming took 3 bases from V and 6 from J, leaving 3 bases between them. Germline V gene sequence: CDR1 DFQATT, CDR2 SNEGSKA (reference sequence). CDR3 DNA: TGCAGTGCTAGCCGCGAGCAGTACTTC. Protein: CSASREQYF.